Following are 14 T cell receptor beta chains from one sample sequenced in a study of beta chain features in type 1 diabetes. Overall study results and limits: Significant though moderate, a shortening of TCRB CDR3s appeared in all four CD4+ subsets of Type 1 diabetes patients.

cDNA synthesis used the whole RNA isolate, giving expressed TCRB sequences. TCRdb's table, derived via immunoSEQ multiplex PCR, lists solely in-frame clones and lacks some. Counted here are roughly 100,000 clones, 28% occurring once; the ten biggest clones make up 0.53%. These receptors have no identified antigens. Material: central memory CD4+ T cells from blood. The receptors come from a young woman with type 1 diabetes.

The chain couples TRBV7-8 to TRBJ2-3, with 7 bases lining up with TRBD1. Trimming took 3 bases from V and 1 from J; bases not matched to a gene: 1. Per germline, CDR1 SGHVS and CDR2 FQNEAQ. The CDR3 extends over 14 amino acids. The CDR3 protein is CASSFGTGTDTQYF. DNA of the CDR3: TGTGCCAGCAGCTTCGGGACAGGCACAGATACGCAGTATTTT.

The CDR3 DNA is TGTGCCAGCAGCTTGTCCAGGAACACTGAAGCTTTCTTT. It codes for CASSLSRNTEAFF. The chain carries TRBV5-6 and TRBJ1-1, with unresolved D. This CDR3 contains 13 residues. CDR1 is SGHDT and CDR2 is YYEEEE in the germline V gene. Trimming stripped 1 base from V and 1 base from J, with 5 bases between.

This clone showed up just a few times. The chain has TRBV19 and TRBJ2-2; D may be TRBD1 (6 bases). Germline values: CDR1 LNHDA, CDR2 SQIVND (reference sequence). This CDR3 has 16 amino acids. V was cut by 3 bases and J by 0 bases, with 11 bases left in between. CDR3 in amino acids: CASSMGDISNTGELFF. The CDR3 DNA sequence: TGTGCCAGTAGTATGGGGGACATATCGAACACCGGGGAGCTGTTTTTT.

The count of this clone is one. J is TRBJ1-2 and V is TRBV10-3; 9 positions agree with TRBD1. This CDR3 is 14 amino acids long. Germline V gene lookup returns CDR1 ENHRY and CDR2 SYGVKD. After removal of 5 bases from V and 6 bases from J, the junction contained 7 bases not matched to a gene. The chain's CDR3 is CAISSGQGKNGYTF. The CDR3 DNA is TGTGCCATCAGTTCGGGACAGGGTAAAAATGGCTACACCTTC.

This rearrangement joins TRBV28 to TRBJ1-2, with D possibly TRBD1 on 5 matching bases. Trimming took off 7 bases at V and 6 bases at J, with 15 bases between the two ends. The CDR3 is 13 amino acids. Germline CDR1 MDHEN, CDR2 SYDVKM. This CDR3 is CASIPSLGDGYTF. CDR3 DNA: TGTGCCAGCATCCCGTCCCTAGGGGATGGCTACACCTTC.

This clone occurred a few times. This specimen includes other DNA sequences encoding the same CDR3. The V gene is TRBV11-2, the J gene TRBJ2-7; 11 nucleotides align to TRBD2. V was clipped by 5 bases and J by 3 bases; unmatched bases: 3. This CDR3 has 14 amino acids. Germline assignment: CDR1 SGHAT and CDR2 FQNNGV. Written as DNA, the CDR3 is TGTGCCAGCAGCGTAGCGGGAGGGAGCTACGAGCAGTACTTC. This codes for CASSVAGGSYEQYF.

The gene calls are TRBV6-1 and TRBJ2-1; 10 bases agree with TRBD2. The CDR3 covers 15 residues. Trimming removed 8 bases from V and 3 bases from J; junction bases left unmatched: 7. CDR1 and CDR2 (germline): MNHNS, SASEGT. The DNA for the CDR3 is TGTGCCAGCGGGCTCGGGACTAGCGTCTACAATGAGCAGTTCTTC. Amino acid sequence: CASGLGTSVYNEQFF.

The V call is TRBV28, the J call TRBJ2-7; 9 nucleotides align to TRBD2. CDR1 and CDR2 from the germline V gene are MDHEN and SYDVKM. Unmatched junction bases numbered 8, after V lost 3 bases and J lost 5 bases. CDR3 length: 15 residues. The CDR3: CASSFLAGVVHEQYF. CDR3 nucleotides: TGTGCCAGCAGTTTCTTAGCGGGAGTTGTCCACGAGCAGTACTTC.

The J gene is TRBJ1-1, the V gene TRBV12-5, with TRBD1 as a possible D gene (6 bases). V was trimmed by 3 bases and J by 1 base, leaving 18 bases between them. Germline lookup yields CDR1 LGHNT and CDR2 FRNRAP. The CDR3 has 17 amino acids. The CDR3 here is CASGFPYWTDQNTEAFF. Here the CDR3 DNA reads TGTGCTAGTGGTTTTCCCTATTGGACAGACCAGAACACTGAAGCTTTCTTT.

The chain uses TRBV9 and TRBJ2-1, with 11 nucleotides matching TRBD2. This CDR3 has 16 amino acids. Trimming removed 0 bases from V and 4 bases from J; junction bases left unmatched: 3. The germline CDR1 and CDR2 sequences are SGDLS and YYNGEE. The CDR3 loop reads CASSVVGLAGYNEQFF. The CDR3 region has the DNA TGTGCCAGCAGCGTAGTCGGACTAGCGGGTTACAATGAGCAGTTCTTC.

This clone occurred a few times. This chain uses TRBV5-1 with TRBJ2-1; 10 bases are shared with TRBD2. The length of the CDR3 is 16 residues. CDR1 is SGHRS, CDR2 YFSETQ, per germline. J was trimmed by 6 bases and V by 0 bases; bases with no gene match: 6. The DNA of the CDR3 is TGCGCCAGCAGCTTGGAATCTAGCGGGAGTTTCAATGAGCAGTTCTTC. Protein sequence: CASSLESSGSFNEQFF.

The V gene is TRBV30, the J gene TRBJ2-3, with 13 positions matching TRBD2. The CDR3 length is 16 residues. After removal of 4 bases from V and 3 bases from J, the junction contained 7 bases not matched to a gene. In germline, CDR1 is GTSNPN, CDR2 SVGIG (reference sequence). As DNA, the CDR3 is TGTGCCTGGAACCCCGGGACTAGCGGGACTACAGATACGCAGTATTTT. This codes for CAWNPGTSGTTDTQYF.

In this sample, this clone turned up a few times. The chain has TRBV19 and TRBJ2-1; TRBD2 matches at 13 bases. Germline values: CDR1 LNHDA, CDR2 SQIVND (reference sequence). The J segment lost 12 bases and the V segment lost 10 bases, leaving 12 bases of the junction unmatched. The CDR3 has 14 residues. CDR3 protein: CATKGLAGVGRQFF. Written as DNA, the CDR3 is TGTGCCACCAAAGGACTAGCGGGAGTGGGTCGGCAGTTCTTC. The complete variable domain, with remaining parts taken from reference TRBV19 and TRBJ2-1, reads DGGITQSPKYLFRKEGQNVTLSCEQNLNHDAMYWYRQDPGQGLRLIYYSQIVNDFQKGDIAEGYSVSREKKESFPLTVTSAQKNPTAFYLCATKGLAGVGRQFFGPGTRLTVL.

This clone occurred a few times. The chain carries TRBV28 and TRBJ1-2; 7 nucleotides match TRBD1. The CDR3 length is 13 residues. Germline V CDR1 and CDR2: MDHEN, SYDVKM. V dropped 6 bases and J dropped 4; count of bases not matched to a gene: 5. In DNA form, the CDR3 reads TGTGCCAGCAGACGGGACAGCTCCTATGGCTACACCTTC. Amino acid sequence: CASRRDSSYGYTF.